Following are 2 T cell receptor beta chains from one sample sequenced in a study of cytomegalovirus exposure and HLA in healthy donors (dated by TCRdb to about 2017). The protocol used for the library was the immunoSEQ multiplex PCR assay. The multiplex PCR relied on a mix of 60 forward primers for TCR Vbeta segments and 13 reverse primers for TCR Jbeta segments. TCRdb mirrors the immuneACCESS table, restricted to in-frame sequences. Some clones are absent from its copies; in checked studies, under half trace to an unresolved V gene, and the reason for the others is unknown. Across this sample there are 110,000 to 150,000 clones, with roughly 80% seen only once. Clones ranked in the top ten supply about 3.5% of the sample. The sample consisted of PBMCs. Receptor source: a man between 35 and 55 years old in good health and CMV-seronegative.

A few counts support this clone. The chain has TRBV5-4 and TRBJ2-7; the match to TRBD2 covers 7 bases. The CDR3 has 14 residues. Unmatched junction bases numbered 9, after V lost 3 bases and J lost 6 bases. Germline V CDR1 and CDR2: SGHNT, YYREEE (reference sequence). In nucleotides, the CDR3 is TGTGCCAGCAGCTCCCTGGGCGGGGGAAGCGAGCAGTACTTC. Translation: CASSSLGGGSEQYF.

This clone was detected ten times or more. The chain links TRBV7-9 to TRBJ2-7; D ambiguous. From germline, CDR1 is SEHNR and CDR2 FQNEAQ (reference sequence). The CDR3 spans 12 residues. V lost 3 bases and J 6 bases, leaving 9 bases between the germline ends. CDR3 sequence reads: CASSFSEIEQYF. The CDR3 nucleotides are TGTGCCAGCAGCTTTTCGGAGATCGAGCAGTACTTC.